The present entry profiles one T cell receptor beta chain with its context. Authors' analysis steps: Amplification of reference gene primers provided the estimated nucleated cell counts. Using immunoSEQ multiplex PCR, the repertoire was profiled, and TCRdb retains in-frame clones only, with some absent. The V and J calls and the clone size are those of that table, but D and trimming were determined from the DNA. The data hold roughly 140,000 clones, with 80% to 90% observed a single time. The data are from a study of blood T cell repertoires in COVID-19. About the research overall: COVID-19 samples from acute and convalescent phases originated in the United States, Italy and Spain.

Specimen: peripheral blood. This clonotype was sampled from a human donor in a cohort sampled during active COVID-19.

CDR3 in amino acids: CASSAIQGAQGGYTF. CDR3 bases: TGTGCCAGCAGTGCCATACAGGGGGCGCAGGGTGGCTACACCTTC. The chain carries TRBV2 and TRBJ1-2; 9 bases map to TRBD1. Germline CDR1 is SNHLY and CDR2 is FYNNEI. The V gene end was trimmed by 4 bases and the J gene end by 7 bases; junction bases not matched to a gene: 10. The CDR3 is made up of 15 amino acids. The whole variable domain, remainder taken from reference TRBV2 and TRBJ1-2, is EPEVTQTPSHQVTQMGQEVILRCVPISNHLYFYWYRQILGQKVEFLVSFYNNEISEKSEIFDDQFSVERPDGSNFTLKIRSTKLEDSAMYFCASSAIQGAQGGYTFGSGTRLTVV.